The 16 T cell receptor beta chains given below trace back to one sample, sequenced in a study of blood T cell repertoires in COVID-19. Sequencing was performed with immunoSEQ multiplex PCR; in TCRdb, only in-frame clones are kept and a portion is missing. The table has approximately 290,000 clones, around 89% seen once. Material for sequencing was peripheral blood. All receptors come from a man younger than 45 with acute or convalescent COVID-19.

The chain uses TRBV6-5 and TRBJ1-5; D gene uncertain. V lost 2 bases, J lost 6 bases, and 11 bases lay in between. The CDR3 runs 14 residues. Per germline, CDR1 MNHEY and CDR2 SVGAGI. The CDR3 loop reads CASSYGGSSQPQHF. The CDR3, as DNA: TGTGCCAGCAGTTACGGAGGCAGTTCTCAGCCCCAGCATTTT.

CDR3 sequence reads: CAIKRAQGGEYGYTF. In DNA form, the CDR3 reads TGTGCCATCAAAAGGGCTCAAGGGGGAGAATATGGCTACACCTTC. The rearrangement joins TRBV10-3 to TRBJ1-2; a weak D match, TRBD1 (6 bases). CDR3 length: 15 amino acids. Germline assignment: CDR1 ENHRY and CDR2 SYGVKD. Trimming took off 7 bases at V and 5 bases at J, with 20 bases between the two ends.

The chain is built from TRBV28 and TRBJ2-3; perhaps TRBD2 as D (5 bases). CDR1 MDHEN and CDR2 SYDVKM come from the germline V gene. V lost 2 bases and J 6 bases, leaving 15 bases between the germline ends. CDR3 length: 15 amino acids. CDR3 sequence (DNA): TGTGCCAGCAGTTTAAGAGGGATCACCACGGATACGCAGTATTTT. Residues: CASSLRGITTDTQYF.

The chain uses TRBV3-1 (or the pseudogene TRBV3-2) and TRBJ1-2; TRBD1 might be the D (5 bases). CDR1 and CDR2 (germline): LGHDT, YNNKEL (reference sequence). Trimming stripped 3 bases from V and 5 bases from J, with 13 bases between. This CDR3 has 14 residues. The CDR3 bases are TGTGCCAGCAGCCAGGAGGGACGTCCTTATGGCTACACCTTC. Its protein is CASSQEGRPYGYTF.

The chain uses TRBV3-1 (or the pseudogene TRBV3-2) and TRBJ2-5; the D gene is possibly TRBD2 (6 bases). CDR3 length: 16 amino acids. V lost 2 bases to trimming and J lost 1 base, with 14 bases between them. CDR1 and CDR2 from the germline V gene are LGHDT and YNNKEL (reference sequence). The CDR3: CASSQRGAPIQETQYF. In nucleotides, the CDR3 is TGTGCCAGCAGCCAACGCGGGGCACCGATCCAAGAGACCCAGTACTTC.

This clone was seen once. The rearrangement uses TRBV19 and TRBJ2-6; D unresolved. The CDR3 is made up of 15 amino acids. V lost 5 bases, J lost 4 bases, and 12 bases lay in between. Germline loops: CDR1 LNHDA, CDR2 SQIVND (reference sequence). In DNA form, the CDR3 reads TGTGCCAGTAGTCCCATAGCCTCCGGGGCCAACGTCCTGACTTTC. This encodes CASSPIASGANVLTF.

This chain uses TRBV19 with TRBJ1-5; D gene uncertain. V lost 3 bases to trimming and J lost 4 bases, with 10 bases between them. CDR1 LNHDA and CDR2 SQIVND come from the germline V gene (reference sequence). This CDR3 is 14 amino acids long. DNA of the CDR3: TGTGCCAGTAGTATTGCGGGGAGAAATCAGCCCCAGCATTTT. Translated: CASSIAGRNQPQHF.

This chain connects TRBV6-5 to TRBJ1-1; D is ambiguous. There are 13 residues in the CDR3. V lost 6 bases to trimming and J lost 4 bases, with 12 bases between them. Germline assignment: CDR1 MNHEY and CDR2 SVGAGI. CDR3 loop: CASSLTIRTEAFF. DNA of the CDR3: TGTGCCAGCAGCCTAACTATTCGCACTGAAGCTTTCTTT.

The chain is built from TRBV19 and TRBJ1-5, with D hard to call. The CDR3 covers 18 residues. Germline assignment: CDR1 LNHDA and CDR2 SQIVND (reference sequence). V lost 2 bases and J 8 bases, leaving 25 bases between the germline ends. CDR3 in amino acids: CASSIRGSIFQVREPQHF. CDR3 coding DNA: TGTGCCAGTAGTATACGAGGGAGTATTTTTCAGGTGAGGGAGCCCCAGCATTTT.

This clone has just a few counts. The chain combines TRBV28 with TRBJ1-1; D is perhaps TRBD1 (6 bases). There are 15 residues in the CDR3. CDR1 and CDR2 (germline): MDHEN, SYDVKM. V gave up 3 bases and J gave up 7 bases, with 18 bases separating them. The CDR3 sequence: CASSFGGPSSSEAFF. The CDR3 coding sequence is TGTGCCAGCAGTTTTGGGGGCCCTTCCTCCAGTGAAGCTTTCTTT.

The chain is built from TRBV5-4 and TRBJ1-1; weak D call: TRBD1 (6 bases). The CDR3 totals 15 residues. V lost 3 bases to trimming and J lost 0 bases, with 12 bases between them. Germline CDR1 reads SGHNT; CDR2 reads YYREEE (reference sequence). In DNA, the CDR3 is TGTGCCAGCAGCTCGGCCGGACAGTTGAACACTGAAGCTTTCTTT. It translates to CASSSAGQLNTEAFF.

The chain couples TRBV4-1 to TRBJ2-5; TRBD2 matches 12 bases. CDR3 length: 17 amino acids. Germline loops: CDR1 MGHRA, CDR2 YSYEKL. Trimming took 1 base from V and 3 from J; bases not matched to a gene: 6. In nucleotides, the CDR3 is TGCGCCAGCAGCCAAGCTGGACTAGCGGGGTTAAAAGAGACCCAGTACTTC. This translates into CASSQAGLAGLKETQYF.

The rearrangement joins TRBV6-5 to TRBJ1-1, with 9 bases aligning to TRBD1. Unmatched junction bases numbered 11, after V lost 7 bases and J lost 5 bases. Germline values: CDR1 MNHEY, CDR2 SVGAGI. The CDR3 is 15 amino acids. In DNA, the CDR3 is TGTGCCAGCACGGAGGACAGGGGTCGGAGAACTGAAGCTTTCTTT. As protein: CASTEDRGRRTEAFF.

The chain recombines TRBV28 with TRBJ1-2; D remains ambiguous. Germline lookup yields CDR1 MDHEN and CDR2 SYDVKM. This CDR3 has 13 amino acids. V dropped 5 bases and J dropped 6 bases, with 13 bases sitting between them. As DNA, the CDR3 is TGTGCCAGCAGTCTTCGAGGAGGTAATGGCTACACCTTC. It codes for CASSLRGGNGYTF.

This sequence joins TRBV20-1 and TRBJ1-6; no definite D call. This CDR3 contains 11 residues. Germline CDR1 and CDR2: DFQATT and SNEGSKA (reference sequence). Trimming took off 5 bases at V and 14 bases at J, with 13 bases between the two ends. In DNA, the CDR3 is TGCAGTGCTCGACCGTACCAGGCCCTCCACTTT. Translation: CSARPYQALHF.

The V and J genes are TRBV30 and TRBJ1-4; TRBD1 is a possible D gene (5 bases). The V end lost 0 bases, the J end lost 5 bases, and 13 bases lay between the germline ends. The CDR3 length is 15 residues. The germline CDR1 and CDR2 sequences are GTSNPN and SVGIG (reference sequence). CDR3 sequence reads: CAWSVQRGSNEKLFF. The DNA for the CDR3 is TGTGCCTGGAGTGTACAAAGGGGTTCAAATGAAAAACTGTTTTTT.